This T cell receptor beta chain appears in the sequencing data of a study of shared clonotypes between healthy human individuals. Turning to this clone: Its antigen is unknown.

Whole-study results and caveats: The generation probabilities recorded for non-shared clonotypes fell below those of clonotypes shared by all four donors.

Germline V gene data show CDR1 as LGHNA and CDR2 as YNFKEQ. Trimming stripped 6 bases from V and 4 bases from J, with 13 bases between. The CDR3 runs to 13 residues. The test was conducted at deep level. Clones were sequenced by immunoSEQ multiplex PCR, and TCRdb holds only the in-frame ones, with some missing. The sample has 1.4 million or so clones, around 98.5% seen once; the top ten hold under 0.45%. Sequenced: naive CD4+ T cells sorted from blood. Subset reported: CD45RA+ positively selected. The chain joins TRBV4-2 to TRBJ2-7, with D possibly matching TRBD2 (6 bases). This clonotype was obtained from a man aged 25-45 years in good health. The CDR3 spells CASSHPGTYEQYF. CDR3 nucleotide sequence: TGTGCCAGCAGTCACCCTGGGACTTACGAGCAGTACTTC.